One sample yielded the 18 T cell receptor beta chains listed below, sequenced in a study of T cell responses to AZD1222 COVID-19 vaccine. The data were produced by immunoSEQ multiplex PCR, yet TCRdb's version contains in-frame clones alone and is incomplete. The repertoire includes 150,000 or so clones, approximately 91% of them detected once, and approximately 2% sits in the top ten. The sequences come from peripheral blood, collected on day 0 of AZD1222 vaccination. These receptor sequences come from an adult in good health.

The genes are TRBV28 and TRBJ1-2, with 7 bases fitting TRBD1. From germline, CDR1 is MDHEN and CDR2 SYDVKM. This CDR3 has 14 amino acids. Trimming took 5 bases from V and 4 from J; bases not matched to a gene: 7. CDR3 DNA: TGTGCCAGCAGTCCATATCAGGGGGTCTATGGCTACACCTTC. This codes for CASSPYQGVYGYTF.

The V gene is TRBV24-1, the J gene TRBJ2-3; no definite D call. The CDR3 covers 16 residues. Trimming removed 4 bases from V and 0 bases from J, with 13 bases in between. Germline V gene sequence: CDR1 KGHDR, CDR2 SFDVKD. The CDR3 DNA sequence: TGTGCCACCAGTGAGTTGACTCCATCTAGCACAGATACGCAGTATTTT. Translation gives CATSELTPSSTDTQYF.

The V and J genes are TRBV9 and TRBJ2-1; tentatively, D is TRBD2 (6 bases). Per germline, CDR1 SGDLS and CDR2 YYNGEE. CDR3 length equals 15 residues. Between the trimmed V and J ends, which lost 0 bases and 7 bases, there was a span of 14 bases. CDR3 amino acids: CASSVGVGEENEQFF. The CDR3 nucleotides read TGTGCCAGCAGCGTAGGCGTGGGGGAGGAAAATGAGCAGTTCTTC.

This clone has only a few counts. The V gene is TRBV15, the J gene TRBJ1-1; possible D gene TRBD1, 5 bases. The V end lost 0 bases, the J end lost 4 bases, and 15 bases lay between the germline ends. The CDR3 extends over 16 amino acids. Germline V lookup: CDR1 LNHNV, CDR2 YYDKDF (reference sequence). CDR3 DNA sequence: TGTGCCACCAGCAGAGAGGGACGAGGGAGTGGCACTGAAGCTTTCTTT. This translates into CATSREGRGSGTEAFF.

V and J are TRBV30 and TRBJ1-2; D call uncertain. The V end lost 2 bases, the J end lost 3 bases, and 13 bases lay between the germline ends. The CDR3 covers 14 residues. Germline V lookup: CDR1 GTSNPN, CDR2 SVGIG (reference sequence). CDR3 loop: CAWSRRAGYYGYTF. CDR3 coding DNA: TGTGCCTGGAGTCGTCGGGCAGGCTACTATGGCTACACCTTC.

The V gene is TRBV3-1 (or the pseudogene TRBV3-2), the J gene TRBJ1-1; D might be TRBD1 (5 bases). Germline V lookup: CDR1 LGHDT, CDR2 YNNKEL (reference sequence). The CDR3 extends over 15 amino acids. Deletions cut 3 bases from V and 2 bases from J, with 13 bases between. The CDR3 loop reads CASSQTDRINTEAFF. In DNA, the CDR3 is TGTGCCAGCAGCCAGACAGACCGCATAAACACTGAAGCTTTCTTT.

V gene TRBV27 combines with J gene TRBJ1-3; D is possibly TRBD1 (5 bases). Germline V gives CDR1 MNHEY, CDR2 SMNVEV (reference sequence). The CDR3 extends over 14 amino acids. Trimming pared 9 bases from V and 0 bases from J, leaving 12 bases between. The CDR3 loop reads CASGGGFSGNTIYF. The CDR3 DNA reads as TGTGCCAGTGGGGGGGGTTTCTCTGGAAACACCATATATTTT.

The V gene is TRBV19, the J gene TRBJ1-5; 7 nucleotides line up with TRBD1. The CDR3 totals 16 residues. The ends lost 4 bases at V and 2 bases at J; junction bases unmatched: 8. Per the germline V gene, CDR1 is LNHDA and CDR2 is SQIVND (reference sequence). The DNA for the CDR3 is TGTGCCAGTAGTAAGCCGGGACAGCAGGGCAATCAGCCCCAGCATTTT. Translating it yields CASSKPGQQGNQPQHF.

As DNA, the CDR3 is TGTGCCAGCAGTTACTGGGGGGCCCTAGGAGAGACCCAGTACTTC. Its translation is CASSYWGALGETQYF. V and J are TRBV6-2 or TRBV6-3 and TRBJ2-5, with D tentatively TRBD1 or TRBD2 (6 bases each). The V end lost 1 base, the J end lost 4 bases, and 13 bases lay between the germline ends. This CDR3 spans 15 amino acids. From germline, CDR1 is MNHEY and CDR2 SVGEGT.

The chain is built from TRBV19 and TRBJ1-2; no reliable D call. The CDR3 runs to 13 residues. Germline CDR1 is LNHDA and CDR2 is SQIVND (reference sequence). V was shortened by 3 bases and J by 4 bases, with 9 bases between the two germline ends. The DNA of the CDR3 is TGTGCCAGTAGTATTACGGCATCCTATGGCTACACCTTC. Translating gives CASSITASYGYTF.

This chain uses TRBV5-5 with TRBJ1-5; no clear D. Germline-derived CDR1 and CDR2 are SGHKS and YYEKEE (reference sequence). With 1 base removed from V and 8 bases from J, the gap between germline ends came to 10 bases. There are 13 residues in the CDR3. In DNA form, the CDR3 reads TGTGCCAGCAGCTTGCGCCCGGGTGAGCCCCAGCATTTT. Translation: CASSLRPGEPQHF.

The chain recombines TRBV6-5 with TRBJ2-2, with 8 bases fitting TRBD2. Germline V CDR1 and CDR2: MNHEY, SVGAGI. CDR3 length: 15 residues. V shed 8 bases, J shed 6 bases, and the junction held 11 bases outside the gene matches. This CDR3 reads CASWFPGGPPGELFF. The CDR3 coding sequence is TGTGCCAGCTGGTTCCCGGGGGGGCCCCCCGGGGAGCTGTTTTTT.

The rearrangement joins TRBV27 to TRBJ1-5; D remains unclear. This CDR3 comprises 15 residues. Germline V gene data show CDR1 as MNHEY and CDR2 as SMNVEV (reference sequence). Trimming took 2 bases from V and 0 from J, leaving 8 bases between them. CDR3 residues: CASSLHRNSNQPQHF. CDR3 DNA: TGTGCCAGCAGTTTACACAGAAATAGCAATCAGCCCCAGCATTTT.

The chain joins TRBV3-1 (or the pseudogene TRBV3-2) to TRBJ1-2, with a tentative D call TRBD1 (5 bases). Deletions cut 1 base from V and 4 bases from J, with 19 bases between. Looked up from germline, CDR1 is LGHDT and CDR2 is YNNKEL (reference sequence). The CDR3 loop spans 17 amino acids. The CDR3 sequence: CASSQGGRVGSFYGYTF. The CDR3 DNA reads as TGTGCCAGCAGCCAAGGGGGCCGCGTTGGTAGTTTCTATGGCTACACCTTC.

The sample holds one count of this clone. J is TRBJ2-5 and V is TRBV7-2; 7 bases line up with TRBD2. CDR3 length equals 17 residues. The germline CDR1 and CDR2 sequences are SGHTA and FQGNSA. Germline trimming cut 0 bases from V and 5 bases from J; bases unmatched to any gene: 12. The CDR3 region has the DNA TGTGCCAGCAGCTTAGCCCCCCGGAGCGGGGCTCAGGAGACCCAGTACTTC. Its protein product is CASSLAPRSGAQETQYF. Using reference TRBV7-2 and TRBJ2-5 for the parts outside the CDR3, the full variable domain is GAGVSQSPSNKVTEKGKDVELRCDPISGHTALYWYRQSLGQGLEFLIYFQGNSAPDKSGLPSDRFSAERTGGSVSTLTIQRTQQEDSAVYLCASSLAPRSGAQETQYFGPGTRLLVL.

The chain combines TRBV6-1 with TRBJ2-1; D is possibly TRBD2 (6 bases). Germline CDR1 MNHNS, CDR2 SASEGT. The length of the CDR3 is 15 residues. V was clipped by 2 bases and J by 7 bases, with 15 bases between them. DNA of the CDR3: TGTGCCAGCAGTGAAACCGGGGCCGCGGGGAATGAGCAGTTCTTC. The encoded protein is CASSETGAAGNEQFF.

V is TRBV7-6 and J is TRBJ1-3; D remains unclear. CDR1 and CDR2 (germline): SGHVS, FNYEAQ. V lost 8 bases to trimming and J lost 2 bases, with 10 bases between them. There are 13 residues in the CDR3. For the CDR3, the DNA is TGTGCCAGCTCTGGGCAGACTGGAAACACCATATATTTT. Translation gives CASSGQTGNTIYF.

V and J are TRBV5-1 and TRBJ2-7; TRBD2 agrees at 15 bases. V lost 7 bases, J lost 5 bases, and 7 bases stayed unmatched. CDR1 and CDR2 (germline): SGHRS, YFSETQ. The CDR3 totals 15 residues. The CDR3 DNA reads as TGCGCCAGCGGGACTAGCGGGGGGTTATTGGACGAGCAGTACTTC. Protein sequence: CASGTSGGLLDEQYF.